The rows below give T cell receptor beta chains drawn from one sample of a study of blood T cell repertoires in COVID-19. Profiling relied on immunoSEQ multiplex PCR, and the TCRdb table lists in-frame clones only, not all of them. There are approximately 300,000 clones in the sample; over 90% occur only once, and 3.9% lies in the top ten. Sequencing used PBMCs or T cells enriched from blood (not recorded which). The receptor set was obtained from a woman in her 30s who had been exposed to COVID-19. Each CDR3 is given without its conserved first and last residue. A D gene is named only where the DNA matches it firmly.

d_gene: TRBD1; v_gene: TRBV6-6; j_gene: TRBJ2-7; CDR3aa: ASRAGQVDYEQY
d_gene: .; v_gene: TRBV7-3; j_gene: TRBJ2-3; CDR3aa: ASSIVQGGAQY
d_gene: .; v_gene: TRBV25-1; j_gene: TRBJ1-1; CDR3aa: ASSDIGTISHEAF
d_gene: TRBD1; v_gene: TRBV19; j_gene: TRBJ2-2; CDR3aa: ASTLLGQGYAGELF
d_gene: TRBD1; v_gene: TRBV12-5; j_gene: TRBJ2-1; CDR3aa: ASGLVHRGGEQF
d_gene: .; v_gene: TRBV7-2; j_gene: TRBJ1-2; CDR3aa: ASSLGRTDWDGYT
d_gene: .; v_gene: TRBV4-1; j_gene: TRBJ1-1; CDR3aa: ASSQVTVNTEAF
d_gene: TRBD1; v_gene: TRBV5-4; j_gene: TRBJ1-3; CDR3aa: ASSSTGGSGNTIY
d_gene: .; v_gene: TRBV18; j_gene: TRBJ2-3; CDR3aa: ASSPKTVGTDTQY
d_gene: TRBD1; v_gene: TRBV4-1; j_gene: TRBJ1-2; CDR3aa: ASSQVVPPPGQGANGYT
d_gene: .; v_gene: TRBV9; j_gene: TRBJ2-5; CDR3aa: ASSVGGADLETQY
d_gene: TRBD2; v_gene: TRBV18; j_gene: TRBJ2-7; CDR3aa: ASSRTSGGQRPYEQY
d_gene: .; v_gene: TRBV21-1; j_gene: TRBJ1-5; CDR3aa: ASSIGGGRHNLSNQPQH
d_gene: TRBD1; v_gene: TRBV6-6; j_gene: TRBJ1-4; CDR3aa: ASRRQGAGEKLF
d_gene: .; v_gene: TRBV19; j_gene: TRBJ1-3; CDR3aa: ASSTRSGNTIY
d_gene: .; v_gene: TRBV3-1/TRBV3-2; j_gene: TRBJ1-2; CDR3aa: ASSHGGGYGYT
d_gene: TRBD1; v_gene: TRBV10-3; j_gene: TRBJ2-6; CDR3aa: AIGQVGGANVLT
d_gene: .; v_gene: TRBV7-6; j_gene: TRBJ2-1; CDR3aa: ASSLLADGVGEQF
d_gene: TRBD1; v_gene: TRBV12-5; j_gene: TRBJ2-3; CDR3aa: ASGWNSGGRPTDTQY
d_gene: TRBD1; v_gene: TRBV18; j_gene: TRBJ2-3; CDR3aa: ASSERTGNTDTQY
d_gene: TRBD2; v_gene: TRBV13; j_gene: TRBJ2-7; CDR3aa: ASSQRGGASYEQY
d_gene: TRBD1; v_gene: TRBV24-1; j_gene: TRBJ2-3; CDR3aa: ATTGQGSDTQY
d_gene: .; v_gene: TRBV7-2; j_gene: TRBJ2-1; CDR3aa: ASSLGGTLLYNEQF
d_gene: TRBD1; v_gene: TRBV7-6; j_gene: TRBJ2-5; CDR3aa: ASRPFYIYRDRGLRLQETQY
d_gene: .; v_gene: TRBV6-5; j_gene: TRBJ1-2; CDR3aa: ASTLRGLYGYT
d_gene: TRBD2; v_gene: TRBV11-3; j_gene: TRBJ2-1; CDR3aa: ASSLEGLAGRANEQF
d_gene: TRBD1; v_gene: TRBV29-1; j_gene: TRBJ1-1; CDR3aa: SVLNRGRGNTEAF
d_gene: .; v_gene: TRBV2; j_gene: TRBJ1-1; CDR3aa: ASSVAGQMNTEAF
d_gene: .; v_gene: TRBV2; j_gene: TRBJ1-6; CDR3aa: ASSVQYSYNSPLH
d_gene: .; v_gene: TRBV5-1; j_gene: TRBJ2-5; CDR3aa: ASRDGGETQY
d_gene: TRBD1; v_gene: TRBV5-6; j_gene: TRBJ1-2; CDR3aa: ASSSGQVYGYT
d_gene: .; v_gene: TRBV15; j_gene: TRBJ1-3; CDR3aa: ATSRDAGGNTIY
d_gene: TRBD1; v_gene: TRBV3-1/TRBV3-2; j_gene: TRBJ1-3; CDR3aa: ASSLGQASGNTIY
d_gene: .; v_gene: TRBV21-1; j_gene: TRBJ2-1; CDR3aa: ASSGLANNEQF
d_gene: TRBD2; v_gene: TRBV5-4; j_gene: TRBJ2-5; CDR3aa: ASSHVAGQETQY
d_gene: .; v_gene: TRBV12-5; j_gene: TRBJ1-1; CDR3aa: ASGFLAGSPNTEAF
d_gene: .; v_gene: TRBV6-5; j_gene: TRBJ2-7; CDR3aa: ASSYGRGGYEQY
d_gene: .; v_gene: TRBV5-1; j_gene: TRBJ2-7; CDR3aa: ASSLGGKDGAYEQY
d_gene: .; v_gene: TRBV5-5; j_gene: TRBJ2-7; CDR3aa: ASSLVHGQGNEQY
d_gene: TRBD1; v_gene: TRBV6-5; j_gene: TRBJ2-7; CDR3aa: ASRAGTGVYEQY